This T cell receptor beta chain was sequenced in a study of shared clonotypes between healthy human individuals (TCRdb year 2020). Context from the whole study: A few men and two women, aged 18 to 49 years, made up the cohort. To estimate repertoire size and how much clonotype sharing occurs between individuals, the study deeply sequenced the blood TCR repertoires of five healthy adults. For each donor, three plates each were used for CD4 naive and CD4 memory, two plates were used for CD8 naive, and one plate was used for CD8 memory. Per donor, leukapheresis produced somewhere between about 0.94 and 9 billion PBMCs. To increase sequencing depth and limit assay-specific biases, TCR repertoire library preparation and sequencing were carried out by different laboratories using diverse techniques. Paper-wide results and their limitations: Sampling was limited to blood, and TCR repertoires in tissue likely differ from TCR repertoires in blood. Compared with non-shared clonotypes, clonotypes shared by all four sorted-subset donors had higher generation probabilities. Sharing across four donors was observed for about 5% of naive CD4, under 4% of naive CD8, about 2.5% of memory CD4, and roughly 0.4% of memory CD8 clonotypes. Rarefaction of sorted-subset datasets indicated incomplete sequencing despite the large sequencing depth. Based on pairwise subsampling, the degree of clonotype sharing among donors was expected to be affected by sequencing depth. Larger estimated clonotype richness was generally found for naive subsets than for memory subsets. Because the study included only a small number of donors, the genetic and exposure-history diversity represented was limited.

This clone was seen once. Its antigen specificity is not known. The input lacks base qualities; no much larger clone sits a single base away. The CDR3 runs 14 amino acids, cysteine and phenylalanine included. The only DNA kept is the CDR3, 42 bases in frame from the first base. V drops 3 bases and J drops 3 bases, leaving 11 bases in between. CDR1 and CDR2 are drawn from the germline V gene: MDHEN, SYDVKM. For the CD8 naive samples, CD45RO-negative cells were positively selected for CCR7, yielding a CD45RA+CCR7+ population from which TemRA cells were excluded. The donors were healthy, HIV-negative adults with no recently reported acute infections or vaccinations. Every donor was a Caucasian adult living in Nashville, Tennessee, USA. Blood was obtained by leukapheresis, after which PBMCs were separated by Ficoll-Histopaque density gradient centrifugation and cryopreserved in liquid nitrogen vapor phase. Analytical flow cytometry was used to check the purity and quantity of every magnetically sorted T cell population. Each sorted fraction had its genomic DNA isolated and then quantified by UV absorbance on a Nanodrop 2000c.

TCR CDR3 regions were amplified from genomic DNA by multiplex PCR using the deep immunoSEQ assay. Extracted genomic DNA from each cell subset was spread evenly across all wells of several immunoSEQ 96-well plates, with each plate serving as a replicate. For sorted subsets, about 220 ng of genomic DNA, equivalent to some 30,000 T cell genomes, went into each replicate PCR. Purified libraries were measured with a Qubit 3.0 fluorometer, size-checked on a Bioanalyzer 2100, and measured again with the KAPA Library Quantification kit. Every immunoSEQ 96-well plate was sequenced on a dedicated single-read 150-cycle Illumina NextSeq 550 flow cell. The paper's processing steps were these. Because only junctional sequences without quality scores were contained in the immunoSEQ output, filtering matching that applied to full-length reads could not be performed. Sequences were annotated with PyIR, a Python wrapper for IgBLAST v1.9, and V/J genes and CDR3 were assigned using IMGT germline references. Any read was removed if the V/J assignment was weak (E-value above 1e-6), the CDR3 was missing, or the read contained stop codons, out-of-frame junctions, or ambiguous translated residues. V3J clonotypes were defined as sequences sharing the same inferred V gene, J gene, and CDR3 amino acid sequence. Percentage overlap between repertoires was computed as shared unique clonotypes divided by the size of the smaller repertoire. Three approaches were used to assess repertoire richness: RTK rarefaction, the Chao1 estimator, and Recon v2.1 estimates of unobserved clonotypes. Generation probabilities were computed with OLGA for all TCRbeta clonotypes obtained by the gDNA method from four donors. TCRdb took this table from immuneACCESS and kept in-frame rearrangements with V and J called. Such tables lack part of the clones; where checked against another copy, unresolved V genes explain under half of the gap, and the rest is unexplained. Clonal size and the V and J genes are those of that table, whereas D and trimming came from the DNA. This sample comprises about 2 million clones, about 94% of them detected only once. Jointly, the top ten make up around 1% of the sample.

This sequence originates from a young man in good health. The chain is made from TRBV28 and TRBJ1-1; the D gene is perhaps TRBD1, on 5 matching bases. The sample taken for sequencing was naive CD8+ T cells sorted from blood. The sample's cell subset or site label, in plain terms: CD45RA+CCR7+. The DNA sequence follows: TGTGCCAGCAGTTTCAGGGATGGATACACTGAAGCTTTCTTT. This gives the protein CASSFRDGYTEAFF. The variable domain in full, with residues beyond the CDR3 obtained from the reference TRBV28 and TRBJ1-1 genes, is DVKVTQSSRYLVKRTGEKVFLECVQDMDHENMFWYRQDPGLGLRLIYFSYDVKMKEKGDIPEGYSVSREKKERFSLILESASTNQTSMYLCASSFRDGYTEAFFGQGTRLTVV.